This TCR beta chain stems from a study of CD4 T cells in relation to SARS-CoV-2 and coronaviruses. Whole-study context: After 10 to 11 days of antigen culture, PBMC TCR beta CDR3s were sequenced. The restricting HLA molecule for shared crossreactive spike epitopes was mapped.

Study findings and constraints: No crossreactivity against non-spike viral proteins was tested here.

For approximately eleven days, 85,000 to 100,000 sorted CD4+ cells grew with T cell-depleted PBMCs and CEF. This clone was seen a handful of times. Its specificity is not known. This CDR3 has 14 residues. Germline V lookup: CDR1 SNHLY, CDR2 FYNNEI. With 2 bases removed from V and 6 bases from J, the gap between germline ends came to 13 bases. This table comes from immunoSEQ multiplex PCR, and its TCRdb copy is limited to in-frame clones, with some not included. The data hold 30,000 to 45,000 clones, with roughly four fifths observed a single time. The TCR comes from an adult with COVID-19. The material sequenced was naive CD4+ T cells from PBMCs, cultured in vitro. The sample's subset: naive CD4+ T cells isolated by negative enrichment. J is TRBJ1-2 and V is TRBV2; the D is unclear. The CDR3 sequence: CASSEILRIDGYTF. CDR3 coding DNA: TGTGCCAGCAGTGAAATTTTAAGGATTGATGGCTACACCTTC. Based on the CDR3 plus reference TRBV2 and TRBJ1-2, the full variable domain is EPEVTQTPSHQVTQMGQEVILRCVPISNHLYFYWYRQILGQKVEFLVSFYNNEISEKSEIFDDQFSVERPDGSNFTLKIRSTKLEDSAMYFCASSEILRIDGYTFGSGTRLTVV.